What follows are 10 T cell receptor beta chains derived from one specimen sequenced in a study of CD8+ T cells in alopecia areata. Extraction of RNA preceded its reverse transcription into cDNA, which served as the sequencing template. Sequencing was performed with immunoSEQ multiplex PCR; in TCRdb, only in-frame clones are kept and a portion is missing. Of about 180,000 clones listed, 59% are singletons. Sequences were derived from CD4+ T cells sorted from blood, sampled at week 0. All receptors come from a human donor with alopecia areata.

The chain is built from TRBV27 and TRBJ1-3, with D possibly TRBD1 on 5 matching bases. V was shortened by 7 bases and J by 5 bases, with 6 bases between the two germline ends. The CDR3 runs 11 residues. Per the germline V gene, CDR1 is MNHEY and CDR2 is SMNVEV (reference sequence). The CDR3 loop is CASMDRNTIYF. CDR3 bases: TGTGCCAGCATGGACAGAAACACCATATATTTT.

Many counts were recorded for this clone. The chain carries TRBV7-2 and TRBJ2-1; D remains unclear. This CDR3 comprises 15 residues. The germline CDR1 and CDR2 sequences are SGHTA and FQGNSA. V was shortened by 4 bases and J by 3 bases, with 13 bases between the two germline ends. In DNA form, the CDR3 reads TGTGCCAGCAGCTCCGGACCGTTTGACTACAATGAGCAGTTCTTC. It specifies CASSSGPFDYNEQFF.

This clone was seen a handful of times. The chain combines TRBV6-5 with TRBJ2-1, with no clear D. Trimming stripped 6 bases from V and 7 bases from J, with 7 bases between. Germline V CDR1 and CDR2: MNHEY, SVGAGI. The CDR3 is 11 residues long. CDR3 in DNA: TGTGCCAGCAGAACCCTGAATGAGCAGTTCTTC. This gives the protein CASRTLNEQFF.

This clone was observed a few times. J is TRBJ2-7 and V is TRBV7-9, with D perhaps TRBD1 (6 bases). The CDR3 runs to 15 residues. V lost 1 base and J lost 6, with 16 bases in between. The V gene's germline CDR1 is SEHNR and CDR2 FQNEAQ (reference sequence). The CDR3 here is CASSLVQGQSAEQYF. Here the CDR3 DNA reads TGTGCCAGCAGCTTAGTTCAGGGGCAGTCGGCCGAGCAGTACTTC. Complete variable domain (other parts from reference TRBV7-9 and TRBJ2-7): DTGVSQNPRHKITKRGQNVTFRCDPISEHNRLYWYRQTLGQGPEFLTYFQNEAQLEKSRLLSDRFSAERPKGSFSTLEIQRTEQGDSAMYLCASSLVQGQSAEQYFGPGTRLTVT.

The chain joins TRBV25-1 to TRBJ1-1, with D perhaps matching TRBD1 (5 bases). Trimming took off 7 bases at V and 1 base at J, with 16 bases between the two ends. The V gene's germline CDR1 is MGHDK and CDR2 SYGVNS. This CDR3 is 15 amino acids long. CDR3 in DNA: TGTGCCAGCACCGAGGGAGGGGCAGCGAACACTGAAGCTTTCTTT. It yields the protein CASTEGGAANTEAFF.

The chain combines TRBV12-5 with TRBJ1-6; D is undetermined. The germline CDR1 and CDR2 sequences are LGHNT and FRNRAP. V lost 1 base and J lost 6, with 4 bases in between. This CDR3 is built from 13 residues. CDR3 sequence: CASGLGTNSPLHF. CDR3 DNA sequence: TGTGCTAGTGGTTTGGGGACTAATTCACCCCTCCACTTT.

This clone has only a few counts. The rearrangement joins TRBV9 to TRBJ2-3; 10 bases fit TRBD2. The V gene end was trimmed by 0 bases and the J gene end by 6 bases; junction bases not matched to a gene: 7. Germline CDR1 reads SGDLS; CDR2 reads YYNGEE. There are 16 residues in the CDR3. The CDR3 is CASSVGAGGPMDTQYF. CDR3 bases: TGTGCCAGCAGCGTAGGAGCGGGGGGGCCCATGGATACGCAGTATTTT.

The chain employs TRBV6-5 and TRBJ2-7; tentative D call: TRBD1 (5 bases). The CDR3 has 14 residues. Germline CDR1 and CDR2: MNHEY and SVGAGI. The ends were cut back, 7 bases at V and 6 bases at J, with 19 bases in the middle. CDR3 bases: TGTGCCAGCACCGGTCGGGTTGTAGGGGCCGAGCAGTACTTC. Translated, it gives CASTGRVVGAEQYF.

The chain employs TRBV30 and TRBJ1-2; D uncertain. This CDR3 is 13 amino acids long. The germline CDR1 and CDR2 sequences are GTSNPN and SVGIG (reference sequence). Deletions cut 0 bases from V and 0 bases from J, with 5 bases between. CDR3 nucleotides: TGTGCCTGGAGTGTAATAGCTAACTATGGCTACACCTTC. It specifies CAWSVIANYGYTF.

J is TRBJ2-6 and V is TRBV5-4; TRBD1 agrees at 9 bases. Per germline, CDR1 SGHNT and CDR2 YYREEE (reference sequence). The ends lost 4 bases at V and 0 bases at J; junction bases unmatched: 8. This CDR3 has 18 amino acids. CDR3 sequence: CASSKGQGFSSGANVLTF. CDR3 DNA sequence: TGTGCCAGCAGCAAGGGACAGGGCTTCTCCTCTGGGGCCAACGTCCTGACTTTC.